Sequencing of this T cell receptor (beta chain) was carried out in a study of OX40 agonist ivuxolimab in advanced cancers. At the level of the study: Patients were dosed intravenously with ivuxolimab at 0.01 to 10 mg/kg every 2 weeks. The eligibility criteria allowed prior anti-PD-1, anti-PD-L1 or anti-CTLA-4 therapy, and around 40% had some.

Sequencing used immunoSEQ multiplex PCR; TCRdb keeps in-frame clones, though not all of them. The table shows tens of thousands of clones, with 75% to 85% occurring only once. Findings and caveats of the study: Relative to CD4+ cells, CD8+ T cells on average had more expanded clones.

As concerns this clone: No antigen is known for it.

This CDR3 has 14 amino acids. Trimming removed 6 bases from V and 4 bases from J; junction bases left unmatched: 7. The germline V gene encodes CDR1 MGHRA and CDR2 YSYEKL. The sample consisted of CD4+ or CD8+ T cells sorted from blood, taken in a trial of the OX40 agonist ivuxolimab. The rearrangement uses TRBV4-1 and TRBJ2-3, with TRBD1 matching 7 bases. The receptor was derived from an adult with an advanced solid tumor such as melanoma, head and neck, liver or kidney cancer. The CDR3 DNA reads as TGCGCCAGCAGTACCGAGGGGGCCTCAGATACGCAGTATTTT. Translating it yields CASSTEGASDTQYF.